The rows below give T cell receptor beta chains drawn from one sample of a study of siplizumab effects on memory and regulatory T cells. This table comes from immunoSEQ multiplex PCR, and its TCRdb copy is limited to in-frame clones, with some not included. The sample holds some 100,000 clones, roughly 93% seen once. The sequenced sample consisted of CD8+ T cells sorted from blood. These receptors were collected from a human donor in good health. Each CDR3 is given with its conserved first and last residue.

>TRBV4-1|TRBJ2-3
CASSQEPGTGTDTQYF
>TRBV2|TRBJ2-5
CASGLAIQETQYF
>TRBV18|TRBJ1-1
CASSAGRNTEAFF
>TRBV27|TRBJ2-7
CASSLSLSYEQYF
>TRBV29-1|TRBJ1-2
CSVTMGWDREVGYTF
>TRBV6-6|TRBJ1-4
CASSGGTATNEKLFF
>TRBV7-6|TRBJ2-1
CASSLLGIAYNEQFF
>TRBV5-6|TRBJ2-1
CASSFGTGTYNEQFF
>TRBV27|TRBJ2-1
CASSLLGLGSYNEQFF
>TRBV7-9|TRBJ2-1
CASSSPPGGRAALYNEQFF
>TRBV12-5|TRBJ2-1
CASGLLPGDEQFF
>TRBV11-3|TRBJ2-5
CASSSRTVQETQYF
>TRBV9|TRBJ2-1
CASSVRGQGWYEQFF
>TRBV7-3|TRBJ2-7
CASRQPKSSSYEQYF
>TRBV11-2|TRBJ2-7
CASSFAGGPSYEQYF
>TRBV7-8|TRBJ1-2
CASSQTAGGAGGYTF
>TRBV19|TRBJ1-5
CASSIEVGGNQPQHF
>TRBV2|TRBJ1-5
CASSEGRRAAYQPQHF
>TRBV5-1|TRBJ2-7
CASAGDGPYEQYF
>TRBV7-8|TRBJ1-5
CASSLSGVVGPGQPQHF
>TRBV11-2|TRBJ1-2
CASSRGTASYGYTF